This TCR beta chain was profiled in a study of T cells in Graves' hyperthyroidism and ophthalmopathy. Whole-study findings and limits: The model made its ophthalmopathy prediction, and onset followed a median about 5.9 months later. In blood, most of the thyroid clonotypes expanded above 0.001 were also present.

The patients, who ranged from 18 to 65 in age, presented with newly diagnosed hyperthyroidism lasting under 2 months. The V end lost 10 bases, the J end lost 2 bases, and 14 bases lay between the germline ends. CDR3 length: 14 amino acids. Concerning this clonotype: The antigen remains unidentified. A much more abundant neighbour one base away suggests this may be a read error.

It was RNA transcripts that yielded the amplified TCR beta CDR3 regions. Using the HTBI primer set, a first-round RT-PCR was run on the TCR CDR3. TCRdb recomputed calls from the multiplex PCR reads with MiXCR, one row per CDR3 protein. The data hold about 580,000 distinct CDR3 sequences, with around 42% observed a single time. This clonotype was sampled from a woman under 30 with Graves' hyperthyroidism. The sample taken for sequencing was peripheral blood or thyroid tissue (not recorded which). The rearrangement joins TRBV12-3 or TRBV12-4 to TRBJ2-2, with D perhaps TRBD1 (6 bases). The DNA of the CDR3 is TGTGCCAACACCCCACAGGGTAACACCGGGGAGCTGTTTTTT. It translates to CANTPQGNTGELFF.